Sequencing of this TCR beta chain was carried out in a study of cytotoxic CD8 clonotypes in ibrutinib-treated CLL. Whole-study context: Among responders, some 25 were partial and 2 complete; after median roughly 68 months, roughly 15 stayed remitted and approximately 12 progressed. Sequencing produced an average of roughly 230,000 productive templates and tens of thousands of productive rearrangements per sample.

CDR1 is SQVTM, CDR2 ANQGSEA, per germline. There are 14 residues in the CDR3. The trim removed 2 bases at V and 7 bases at J, leaving 6 bases unmatched. Assay used: immunoSEQ multiplex PCR; TCRdb lists only in-frame clones, some missing. The table has approximately 45,000 clones, roughly two thirds seen once; the top ten hold about 13%. Note on this clone: Its antigen is not identified.

Study observations and caveats: Rare overall, public clonotypes shrank or held steady under therapy. Clonality, elevated at ibrutinib response, dropped back toward baseline at progression.

The sequence was collected from a human donor with chronic lymphocytic leukemia. V gene TRBV29-1 combines with J gene TRBJ2-7; TRBD1 matches 12 bases. The specimen was PBMCs, collected after 12 months of ibrutinib treatment. DNA of the CDR3: TGCAGCGTTGAAAGGGACAGGGGGCTCGGGGAGCAGTACTTC. Its protein product is CSVERDRGLGEQYF.